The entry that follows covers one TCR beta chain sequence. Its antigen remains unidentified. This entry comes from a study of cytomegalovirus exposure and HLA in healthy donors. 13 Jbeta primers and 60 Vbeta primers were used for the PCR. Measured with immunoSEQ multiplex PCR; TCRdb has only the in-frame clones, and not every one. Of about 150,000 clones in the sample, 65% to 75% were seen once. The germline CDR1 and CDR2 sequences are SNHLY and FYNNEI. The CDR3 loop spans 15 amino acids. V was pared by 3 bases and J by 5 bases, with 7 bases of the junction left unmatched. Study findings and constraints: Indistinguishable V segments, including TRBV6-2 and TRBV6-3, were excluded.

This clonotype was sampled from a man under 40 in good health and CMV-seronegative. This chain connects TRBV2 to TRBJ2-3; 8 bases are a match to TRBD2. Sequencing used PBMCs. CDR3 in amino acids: CASSENSGNQDTQYF. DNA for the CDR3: TGTGCCAGCAGTGAGAATAGCGGGAATCAAGATACGCAGTATTTT.